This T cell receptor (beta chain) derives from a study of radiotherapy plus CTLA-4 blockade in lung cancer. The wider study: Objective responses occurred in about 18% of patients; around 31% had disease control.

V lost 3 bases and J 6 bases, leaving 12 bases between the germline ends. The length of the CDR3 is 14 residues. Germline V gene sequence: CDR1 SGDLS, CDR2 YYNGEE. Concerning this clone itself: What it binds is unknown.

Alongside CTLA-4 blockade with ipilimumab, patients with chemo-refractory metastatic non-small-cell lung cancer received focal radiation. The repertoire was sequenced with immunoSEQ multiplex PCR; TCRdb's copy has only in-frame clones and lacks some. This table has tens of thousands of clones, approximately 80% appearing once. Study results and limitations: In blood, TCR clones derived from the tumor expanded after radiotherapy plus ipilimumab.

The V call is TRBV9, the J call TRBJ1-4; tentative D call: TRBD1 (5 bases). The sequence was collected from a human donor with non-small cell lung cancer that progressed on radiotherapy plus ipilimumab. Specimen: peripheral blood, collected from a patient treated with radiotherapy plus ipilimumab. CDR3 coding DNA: TGTGCCAGCAGCGCGCCGGGACGGGATGAAAAACTGTTTTTT. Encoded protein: CASSAPGRDEKLFF.